This T cell receptor beta chain came from a study of blood T cell dynamics during melanoma immunotherapy. The overall study: First-line therapy was either pembrolizumab or nivolumab with ipilimumab for metastatic melanoma.

The time point: week 3, after first cycle of checkpoint inhibitor. Note on this clone: Its antigen is unknown.

A fixed DNA input of approximately 400 ng was used per bulk PBMC sample. TCRdb's copy holds only in-frame clones and misses some; the assay was immunoSEQ multiplex PCR. The sample lists roughly 15,000 clones, approximately 88% seen once, with less than 9.5% in the top ten. Whole-study results and caveats: Clones driving repertoire changes may be melanoma-specific or general immune activation. Disease-control patients' PBMC repertoires became either more clonal or more diverse at W3.

CDR3 length: 11 amino acids. The origin of this receptor is a human donor with melanoma. The genes are TRBV7-5 and TRBJ2-3; TRBD2, the table's D call, lacks a check against the DNA. TRBV7-5 is reported as a pseudogene. The specimen was blood, collected from a patient treated with checkpoint blockade. The CDR3 DNA follows: TGTGCCCGTCACCCGAGCGGGAGTTGGTATTTT. Translating gives CARHPSGSWYF.